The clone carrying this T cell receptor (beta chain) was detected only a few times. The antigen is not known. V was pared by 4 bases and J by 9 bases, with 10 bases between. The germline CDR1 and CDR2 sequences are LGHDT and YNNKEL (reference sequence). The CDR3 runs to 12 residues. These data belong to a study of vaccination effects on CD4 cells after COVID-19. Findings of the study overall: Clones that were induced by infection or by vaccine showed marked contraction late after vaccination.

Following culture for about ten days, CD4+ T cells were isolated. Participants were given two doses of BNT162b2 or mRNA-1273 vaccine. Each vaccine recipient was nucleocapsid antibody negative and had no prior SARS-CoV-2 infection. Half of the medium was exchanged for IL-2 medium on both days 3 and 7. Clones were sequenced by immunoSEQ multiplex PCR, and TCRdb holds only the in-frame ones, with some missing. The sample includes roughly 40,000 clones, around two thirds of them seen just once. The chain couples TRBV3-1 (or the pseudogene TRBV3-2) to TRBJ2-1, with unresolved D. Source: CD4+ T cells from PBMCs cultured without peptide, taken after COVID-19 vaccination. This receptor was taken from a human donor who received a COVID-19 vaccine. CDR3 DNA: TGTGCCAGCAGCCCCAAGAGGAGTGAGCAGTTCTTC. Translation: CASSPKRSEQFF.